This T cell receptor (beta chain) originates from a study of T cell responses to AZD1222 COVID-19 vaccine (dated by TCRdb to the early 2020s). For context, the study as a whole: TCR sequencing was performed for roughly 250 trial participants, of whom about 210 were given two doses of AZD1222 and around 26 were given two doses of MenACWY control vaccine. Trial participants were enrolled into age subgroups of 18-55, 56-69 and 70-plus years, which contained about 150, 28 and 57 TCR-sequenced participants, respectively.

The germline V gene encodes CDR1 LNHDA and CDR2 SQIVND (reference sequence). The CDR3 contains 14 residues, cysteine and phenylalanine counted. Only the CDR3 portion is preserved as DNA: 42 bases, with reading frame beginning at the first base. Between the V and J ends, shortened by 8 bases and 1 base respectively, the junction contains 13 bases. In the paper's terms, the time point label means: about 28 days (+/-7) after the second vaccine dose. Because spike-specific TCR depth and breadth did not differ between the two schedules, AZD1222 recipients who got a second dose at roughly 4 weeks were pooled with those who got a second dose at roughly 12 weeks. Samples from vaccinated people were obtained from the UK trials COV001 and COV002, which included a single-blind randomized controlled phase 2/3 trial of AZD1222 (ChAdOx1 nCoV-19) in healthy adults. For TCRbeta chain sequencing, PBMC samples were collected from trial participants at day 0 and at day 28 after the second dose.

Broader findings and caveats from the paper: The whole spike protein was spanned by vaccine-associated CD4 TCRs, and dominant responses were seen in regions 160-218 and 743-854. A significant rise in spike-specific TCR breadth and depth was observed after two AZD1222 doses relative to day 0 and relative to MenACWY recipients. Reportedly, close to half of the unique spike-specific TCRs recognized epitopes lying outside the regions that are mutated in the B.1.351 and B.1.1.7 variants. Only six or seven AZD1222 recipients were SARS-CoV-2 seropositive at baseline, limiting conclusions about previously exposed vaccinees. Because no day 14 peak-response samples were available, repertoires were characterized only after the peak T cell response. The 56-69-year group was small, and its depth increase did not reach significance, likely because of low power. Most participants were white British and females outnumbered males, and the authors suggested that clonal diversity may have been underestimated.

To note about this clone: This clone's antigen is unknown. No clone much larger than this one lies a single base away; base qualities are absent.

The CDR3 regions of human TCRbeta chains were subjected to immunosequencing. In the paper's pipeline: Repertoire TCRs were checked for matches against a reference library of SARS-CoV-2-specific TCRs that had been generated using the MIRA antigen-specificity platform. Breadth meant the fraction of unique TCRs that were SARS-CoV-2-associated, whereas depth meant the fraction of total T cells that were SARS-CoV-2-associated. Using the MIRA data, each spike-specific TCR was assigned both to the spike region to which the TCR was reactive and to a CD4 or CD8 class. Log10-transformed breadth and depth values were compared by one-way ANOVA with Sidak's multiple comparisons tests. In its TCRdb copy, this immuneACCESS table keeps in-frame sequences only and misses some clones. Where compared with another copy, unresolved V genes explain less than half of these, and the others have no known cause. V, J and clone size reflect that table, while D and trimming were determined from the DNA. The sample table contains 150,000 or so clones; only one count was recorded for 90% to 95% of them. The biggest ten clones account for about 3.7% of the sample.

The sample was peripheral blood, taken 28 days after the second AZD1222 dose. The TCR was taken from an adult who received the AZD1222 COVID-19 vaccine. The chain couples TRBV19 to TRBJ2-3; the D region possibly corresponds to TRBD2 (5 bases align). The DNA sequence is given as TGTGCCAGTGCCACTAGAACGCGCACAGATACGCAGTATTTT. Translated, this gives CASATRTRTDTQYF.